This note documents a single T cell receptor (beta chain) sequence. Antigen unknown. This table comes from immunoSEQ multiplex PCR, and its TCRdb copy is limited to in-frame clones, with some not included. The sample consists of around 75,000 clones, roughly 89% of them appearing once. This specimen comes from a study of Tregs in tolerant kidney transplant recipients. This CDR3 is 21 amino acids long. In germline, CDR1 is SGHDN, CDR2 FVKESK. V lost 8 bases to trimming and J lost 4 bases; unmatched junction nucleotides: 23. Unstimulated Tregs (CD4+CD25+CD127-) and CD4+CD25- non-Tregs were sorted from PBMCs. Study-wide points: Few patients were studied, so findings need validation in larger groups. Tregs expanded with activated donor B cells seemed most donor-specific. No direct test of biological reproducibility was done here.

This specimen was CD4+ T cells from blood, taken before the transplant. The rearrangement uses TRBV14 and TRBJ2-1, with 13 bases identical to TRBD2. The TCR was taken from a human donor who received a combined kidney and bone marrow transplant. In DNA, the CDR3 is TGTGCCAGCTCATATAGCTTTGGACTAGCGGGAGCCCTTGGGACGTACAATGAGCAGTTCTTC. This sequence encodes CASSYSFGLAGALGTYNEQFF.